This T cell receptor beta chain appears in the sequencing data of a study of a mutant IDH1 vaccine in newly diagnosed glioma. For the study at large: Following radiotherapy alone, or alongside temozolomide cycles, vaccination was started after an interval of 4-6 weeks. Receipt of radiotherapy, temozolomide, or both preceded the study, and most received both. Study outcomes and limitations: A vaccine-induced immune response developed in 93.3% of the patients.

This clone was recorded once. Its antigen is currently unknown. Specified time point: week 11, during vaccination. Each vaccine dose was 300 ug of mutant IDH1 20-mer peptide, with topical imiquimod. Produced via immunoSEQ multiplex PCR; TCRdb's table is partial and in-frame only. The table lists some 60,000 clones, approximately 80% of them singletons. The CDR3 length is 14 residues. Germline loops: CDR1 SGHRS, CDR2 YFSETQ. The V gene lost 0 bases and the J gene lost 1 base, with 7 bases spanning the gap. The TCR was taken from a man younger than 40 with glioma. The specimen was PBMCs, collected from a glioma patient whose treatment included an IDH1 peptide vaccine. The V call is TRBV5-1, the J call TRBJ2-5; D is uncertain. The CDR3 nucleotides are TGCGCCAGCAGCTTGGGGTCAGGCCAAGAGACCCAGTACTTC. As protein: CASSLGSGQETQYF.